A selection of T cell receptor beta chains follows, all from one sample in a study of OX40 agonist ivuxolimab in advanced cancers. Using immunoSEQ multiplex PCR, the repertoire was profiled, and TCRdb retains in-frame clones only, with some absent. The sample records fewer than 85,000 clones, about 87% being singletons. The sample consisted of CD4+ or CD8+ T cells sorted from blood, taken in a trial of the OX40 agonist ivuxolimab. The receptors were gathered from an adult with an advanced solid tumor such as melanoma, head and neck, liver or kidney cancer. Both conserved end residues are part of each CDR3. D genes are given only for firm matches. Not all rows give a size; the values are once, few, many and, for expanded clones, a class.

CDR3aa	CDR3nt	len	v_gene	j_gene	d_gene	abundance
CASSSLGTDNSPLHF	TGTGCCAGCAGTTCCCTCGGGACGGATAATTCACCCCTCCACTTT	15	TRBV6-6	TRBJ1-6	.	few
CAIQGSNQPQHF	TGTGCCATACAGGGCAGCAATCAGCCCCAGCATTTT	12	TRBV6-1	TRBJ1-5	.	.
CASSFSYNYGYTF	TGTGCCAGCAGTTTCAGTTATAACTATGGCTACACCTTC	13	TRBV27	TRBJ1-2	.	.
CASSSEEGSTDTQYF	TGTGCCAGCAGTTCCGAAGAGGGGAGCACAGATACGCAGTATTTT	15	TRBV27	TRBJ2-3	.	.
CASSYSSNQFFYGYTF	TGTGCCAGCAGTTACTCGAGTAATCAGTTTTTCTATGGCTACACCTTC	16	TRBV6-5	TRBJ1-2	.	.
CASSFTVTPMNTEAFF	TGCGCCAGCAGCTTCACGGTAACCCCAATGAACACTGAAGCTTTCTTT	16	TRBV5-1	TRBJ1-1	.	.
CASSGQGTDTQYF	TGTGCCAGCAGCGGCCAGGGCACAGATACGCAGTATTTT	13	TRBV7-8	TRBJ2-3	.	.
CASSGWVNEKLFF	TGTGCCAGCAGCGGATGGGTGAATGAAAAACTGTTTTTT	13	TRBV11-2	TRBJ1-4	.	.
CASSLVGQGVMNTEAFF	TGTGCCAGCAGCTTGGTTGGACAGGGGGTCATGAACACTGAAGCTTTCTTT	17	TRBV5-8	TRBJ1-1	TRBD1	.
CASRSLALSSTDTQYF	TGTGCCAGTAGGAGTCTGGCCCTATCTAGCACAGATACGCAGTATTTT	16	TRBV19	TRBJ2-3	.	.
CASSLSTLQGRNGYTF	TGTGCCAGCAGTTTATCCACCCTACAGGGAAGAAATGGCTACACCTTC	16	TRBV27	TRBJ1-2	.	.
CACPDYGRGGELFF	TGTGCCTGCCCGGACTATGGCCGGGGAGGGGAGCTGTTTTTT	14	TRBV30	TRBJ2-2	.	.
CASSPLPSGGTDTQYF	TGTGCCAGCAGCCCACTTCCGAGCGGGGGCACAGATACGCAGTATTTT	16	TRBV7-9	TRBJ2-3	TRBD2	.
CASTGTSGRDSNEQFF	TGTGCCAGCACCGGGACTAGCGGGAGAGATAGCAATGAGCAGTTCTTC	16	TRBV27	TRBJ2-1	TRBD2	.
CASSLWGMHEQYF	TGTGCCAGCAGCTTATGGGGTATGCACGAGCAGTACTTC	13	TRBV11-2	TRBJ2-7	.	.
CASSVLTGSHNEQFF	TGTGCCAGCAGCGTTCTCACAGGCTCTCACAATGAGCAGTTCTTC	15	TRBV9	TRBJ2-1	.	.
CASSPKGAGANTGELFF	TGTGCCAGCAGCCCCAAGGGGGCAGGGGCGAACACCGGGGAGCTGTTTTTT	17	TRBV9	TRBJ2-2	TRBD1	.
CASSSLRGGNTEAFF	TGTGCCAGCAGCTCCCTTCGGGGGGGAAACACTGAAGCTTTCTTT	15	TRBV28	TRBJ1-1	.	.
CASSVGDNTEAFF	TGTGCCAGCAGCGTAGGGGACAACACTGAAGCTTTCTTT	13	TRBV9	TRBJ1-1	.	.
CASSIDRAGNTEAFF	TGTGCCAGTAGTATAGATCGGGCAGGGAACACTGAAGCTTTCTTT	15	TRBV19	TRBJ1-1	.	.
CSALLALDTDTQYF	TGCAGCGCCCTACTAGCGCTAGATACAGATACGCAGTATTTT	14	TRBV29-1	TRBJ2-3	TRBD2	.
CASSGARDRGYYGYTF	TGTGCCAGCAGCGGAGCAAGGGACAGGGGGTACTATGGCTACACCTTC	16	TRBV7-6	TRBJ1-2	TRBD1	.
CSVQTGMMYNEQFF	TGCAGCGTGCAGACAGGAATGATGTACAATGAGCAGTTCTTC	14	TRBV29-1	TRBJ2-1	.	medium-sized
CASSERWRQETQYF	TGTGCCAGCAGTGAACGGTGGAGACAAGAGACCCAGTACTTC	14	TRBV6-1	TRBJ2-5	.	.
CAWSGETGRFNSPLHF	TGTGCCTGGAGTGGGGAAACGGGACGGTTTAATTCACCCCTCCACTTT	16	TRBV30	TRBJ1-6	.	.
CASGVGQPQHF	TGTGCCAGCGGGGTTGGCCAGCCCCAGCATTTT	11	TRBV19	TRBJ1-5	.	few
CASSEKSSGSGTGELFF	TGTGCCAGCAGTGAGAAGTCGAGCGGGAGTGGCACCGGGGAGCTGTTTTTT	17	TRBV6-4	TRBJ2-2	TRBD2	.
CASSIDGGVYEQYF	TGTGCCAGTAGTATAGACGGGGGAGTTTACGAGCAGTACTTC	14	TRBV19	TRBJ2-7	.	.
CASSRTSGRGNEQFF	TGTGCCAGCAGTCGGACTAGCGGGAGGGGGAATGAGCAGTTCTTC	15	TRBV6-1	TRBJ2-1	TRBD2	.
CASSGRTSGNEQFF	TGCGCCAGCAGTGGGCGGACTAGCGGCAATGAGCAGTTCTTC	14	TRBV10-1	TRBJ2-1	TRBD2	.
CASSPSGGQVGYTF	TGTGCCAGCAGCCCTTCAGGGGGGCAGGTTGGCTACACCTTC	14	TRBV7-8	TRBJ1-2	TRBD1	.
CASRGPLVYEQYF	TGTGCCAGCAGGGGCCCACTTGTCTACGAGCAGTACTTC	13	TRBV2	TRBJ2-7	.	.
CASTSGTGAHRF	TGTGCCAGCACCTCCGGGACAGGGGCCCATCGCTTC	12	TRBV12-1	TRBJ2-7	.	.
CASSPRLRTGAGGELFF	TGTGCCAGCAGCCCCCGACTGAGAACAGGGGCGGGCGGGGAGCTGTTTTTT	17	TRBV9	TRBJ2-2	TRBD1	.
CASRESDGELFF	TGTGCCAGCAGAGAGAGTGACGGGGAGCTGTTTTTT	12	TRBV9	TRBJ2-2	.	medium-sized
CSEKDSHYEQYF	TGCAGCGAGAAAGACTCCCACTACGAGCAGTACTTC	12	TRBV29-1	TRBJ2-7	.	.
CAIGGGAYEQYF	TGTGCCATCGGGGGTGGCGCCTACGAGCAGTACTTC	12	TRBV10-3	TRBJ2-7	.	.
CASSYGQGGKKLFF	TGTGCCAGCAGTTACGGTCAGGGGGGGAAAAAACTGTTTTTT	14	TRBV6-5	TRBJ1-4	TRBD1	.
CASSYQAGGYEQYF	TGTGCCAGCAGTTATCAAGCGGGGGGATACGAGCAGTACTTC	14	TRBV14	TRBJ2-7	TRBD2	once
CASSLVTGGRYEQYF	TGTGCCAGCAGCTTAGTAACGGGCGGGAGGTACGAGCAGTACTTC	15	TRBV7-6	TRBJ2-7	TRBD2	.
CASSQFQGGDTEAFF	TGCGCCAGCAGTCAGTTTCAGGGAGGGGACACTGAAGCTTTCTTT	15	TRBV23-1	TRBJ1-1	.	.
CASSHDSYEQYF	TGCGCCAGCAGCCACGACTCCTACGAGCAGTACTTC	12	TRBV4-1	TRBJ2-7	.	.
CASASSGANVLTF	TGCGCCAGCGCCTCCTCTGGGGCCAACGTCCTGACTTTC	13	TRBV5-1	TRBJ2-6	.	.
CASSSDPLGWDYEQYF	TGTGCCAGCAGTTCCGATCCTCTGGGCTGGGACTACGAGCAGTACTTC	16	TRBV28	TRBJ2-7	.	.
CASSWGPGGNTEAFF	TGTGCCAGTAGTTGGGGGCCGGGTGGGAACACTGAAGCTTTCTTT	15	TRBV19	TRBJ1-1	.	.
CATSGTGETGEQFF	TGTGCCACCAGCGGGACAGGGGAGACAGGTGAGCAGTTCTTC	14	TRBV15	TRBJ2-1	TRBD1	.
CASSLRTDTQYF	TGCGCCAGCAGCCTGAGGACAGATACGCAGTATTTT	12	TRBV5-1	TRBJ2-3	.	.
CASSPRTGGYEQYF	TGTGCCAGCAGTCCCAGGACAGGGGGCTACGAGCAGTACTTC	14	TRBV28	TRBJ2-7	TRBD1	once
CASNRLGNEQFF	TGTGCCAGCAATCGGCTCGGAAATGAGCAGTTCTTC	12	TRBV27	TRBJ2-1	.	.
CASSFWPEQFF	TGTGCCAGCAGCTTTTGGCCTGAGCAGTTCTTC	11	TRBV11-2	TRBJ2-1	.	.
CASSSVDSSGPPNYGYTF	TGTGCCAGCAGCTCCGTCGACTCGTCTGGACCTCCTAACTATGGCTACACCTTC	18	TRBV5-4	TRBJ1-2	.	.
CASSDPGYGEQFF	TGTGCCAGCAGTGACCCAGGGTACGGTGAGCAGTTCTTC	13	TRBV6-5	TRBJ2-1	.	.